One TCR beta chain is described in this entry. Its antigen is undetermined. The source of the sample is a study of blood T cells in healthy people across ages. The study, taken as a whole, reports: The recorded TCR beta diversity per million T cells decreased in a roughly linear manner with age.

Germline-derived CDR1 and CDR2 are MNHEY and SMNVEV (reference sequence). The V gene lost 0 bases and the J gene lost 7 bases, with 10 bases spanning the gap. The length of the CDR3 is 14 residues. Donors ranged from roughly 6 to 90 years old and were healthy Caucasians in Russia. Extracted total RNA amounted to at least 5.5 micrograms for each sample. Alongside a J-beta primer mix, a sample-barcoded 5' primer served in a second PCR lasting about 7 to 11 cycles. TCRdb reprocessed the 5' RACE reads with MiXCR, giving one entry per CDR3 protein. Of roughly 1.5 million distinct CDR3 sequences in the sample, 35% to 45% are singletons; the top ten hold about 3.8%.

The source material was blood. This chain uses TRBV27 with TRBJ2-1; perhaps TRBD2 as D (6 bases). The TCR was taken from a woman in her late teens or twenties in good health. The CDR3, as DNA: TGTGCCAGCAGTTTATCGATTAGCGGAAATGAGCAGTTCTTC. Protein product: CASSLSISGNEQFF.